This T cell receptor beta chain is from a study of tumor-infiltrating lymphocytes in primary liver carcinoma. The study, taken as a whole, reports: The use of bulk unsorted samples meant that CD4+ and CD8+ repertoires were not compared.

This clonotype was seen many times. Its antigen remains unidentified. The authors took blood RNA from unsorted whole blood and also extracted germline DNA. From around 500 ng of total RNA, TCR beta-specific cDNA was reverse-transcribed using a constant-region primer. Amplification in three nested multiplex PCR rounds with slightly modified ARM-PCR gave rise to TCR beta libraries. TCRdb itself ran the multiplex PCR reads through MiXCR, one entry per CDR3 protein. The table records 250,000 to 350,000 distinct CDR3 sequences, almost 60% of them present only once. The TCR originated in a woman in her twenties or thirties with primary liver carcinoma and hepatitis B virus infection. The specimen sequenced was peripheral blood.

The CDR3 DNA follows: TGCGCCAGCAGCCAAGAAAGCGCTAGCTCCTACGAGCAGTACTTC. Protein sequence: CASSQESASSYEQYF. The V and J genes are TRBV4-1 and TRBJ2-7; no firm D call. V was pared by 0 bases and J by 0 bases, with 9 bases between. CDR1 is MGHRA and CDR2 is YSYEKL in the germline V gene. The CDR3 covers 15 residues.